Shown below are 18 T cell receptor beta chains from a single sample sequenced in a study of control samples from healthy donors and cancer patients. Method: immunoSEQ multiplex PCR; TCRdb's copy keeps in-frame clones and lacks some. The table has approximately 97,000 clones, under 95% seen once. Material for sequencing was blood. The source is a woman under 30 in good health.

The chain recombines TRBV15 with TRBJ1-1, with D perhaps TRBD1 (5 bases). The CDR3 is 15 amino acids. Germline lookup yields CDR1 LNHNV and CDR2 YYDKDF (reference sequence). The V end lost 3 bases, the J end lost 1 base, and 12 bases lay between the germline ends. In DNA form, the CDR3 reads TGTGCCACCAGCAGGGACACGAAAGGGAACACTGAAGCTTTCTTT. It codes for CATSRDTKGNTEAFF.

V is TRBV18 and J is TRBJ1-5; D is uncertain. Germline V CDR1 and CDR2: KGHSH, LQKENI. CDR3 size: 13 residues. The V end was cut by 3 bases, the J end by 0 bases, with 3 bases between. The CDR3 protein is CASSPYSNQPQHF. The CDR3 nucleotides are TGTGCCAGCTCACCCTATAGCAATCAGCCCCAGCATTTT.

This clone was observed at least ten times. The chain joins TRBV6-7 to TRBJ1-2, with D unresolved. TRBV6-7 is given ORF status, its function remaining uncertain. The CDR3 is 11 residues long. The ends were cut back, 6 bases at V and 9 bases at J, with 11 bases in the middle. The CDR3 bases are TGTGCCAGCAGAAAAATCCTGAGCTACACCTTC. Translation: CASRKILSYTF.

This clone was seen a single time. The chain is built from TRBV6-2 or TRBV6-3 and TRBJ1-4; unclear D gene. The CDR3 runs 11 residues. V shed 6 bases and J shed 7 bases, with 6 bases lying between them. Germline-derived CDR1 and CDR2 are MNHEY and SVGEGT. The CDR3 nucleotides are TGTGCCAGCAGCTCCAGTGAAAAACTGTTTTTT. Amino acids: CASSSSEKLFF.

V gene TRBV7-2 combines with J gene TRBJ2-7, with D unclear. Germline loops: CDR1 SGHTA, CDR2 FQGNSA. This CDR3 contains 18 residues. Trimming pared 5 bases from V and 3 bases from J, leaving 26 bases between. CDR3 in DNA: TGTGCCAGCAGCACCCGCATGGGGTCGGCAAGGACCATCTACGAGCAGTACTTC. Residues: CASSTRMGSARTIYEQYF. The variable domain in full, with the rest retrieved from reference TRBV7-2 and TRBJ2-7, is GAGVSQSPSNKVTEKGKDVELRCDPISGHTALYWYRQSLGQGLEFLIYFQGNSAPDKSGLPSDRFSAERTGGSVSTLTIQRTQQEDSAVYLCASSTRMGSARTIYEQYFGPGTRLTVT.

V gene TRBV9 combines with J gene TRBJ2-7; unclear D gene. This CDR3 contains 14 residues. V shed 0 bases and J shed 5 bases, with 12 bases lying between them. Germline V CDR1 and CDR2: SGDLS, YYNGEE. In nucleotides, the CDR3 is TGTGCCAGCAGCGTAGGGGCTAGTCATAACGAGCAGTACTTC. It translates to CASSVGASHNEQYF. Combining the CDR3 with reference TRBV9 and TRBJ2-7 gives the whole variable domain DSGVTQTPKHLITATGQRVTLRCSPRSGDLSVYWYQQSLDQGLQFLIQYYNGEERAKGNILERFSAQQFPDLHSELNLSSLELGDSALYFCASSVGASHNEQYFGPGTRLTVT.

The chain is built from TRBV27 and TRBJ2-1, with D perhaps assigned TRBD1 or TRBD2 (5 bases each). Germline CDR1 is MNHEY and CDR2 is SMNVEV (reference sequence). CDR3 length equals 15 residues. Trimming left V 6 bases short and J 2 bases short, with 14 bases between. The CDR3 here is CASSPLRDPYNEQFF. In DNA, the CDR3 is TGTGCCAGCAGCCCCCTCAGGGACCCCTACAATGAGCAGTTCTTC.

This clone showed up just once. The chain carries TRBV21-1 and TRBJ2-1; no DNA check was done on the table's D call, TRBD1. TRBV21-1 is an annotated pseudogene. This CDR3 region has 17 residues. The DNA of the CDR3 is TGTGCCAGCAGCAAACTGGCTCAGGGTTTTAATGACAATGAGCAGTTCTTC. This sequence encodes CASSKLAQGFNDNEQFF.

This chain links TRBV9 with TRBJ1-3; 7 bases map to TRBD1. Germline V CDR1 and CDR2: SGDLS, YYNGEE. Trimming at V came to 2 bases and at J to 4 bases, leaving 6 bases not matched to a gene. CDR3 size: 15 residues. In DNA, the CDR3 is TGTGCCAGCAGCGTCGAGACAGGGACCGGAAACACCATATATTTT. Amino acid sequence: CASSVETGTGNTIYF.

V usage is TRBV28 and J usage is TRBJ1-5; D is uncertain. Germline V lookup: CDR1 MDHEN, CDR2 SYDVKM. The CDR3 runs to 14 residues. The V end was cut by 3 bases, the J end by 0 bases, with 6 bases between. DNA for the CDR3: TGTGCCAGCAGTTTCCACGGTAGCAATCAGCCCCAGCATTTT. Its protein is CASSFHGSNQPQHF.

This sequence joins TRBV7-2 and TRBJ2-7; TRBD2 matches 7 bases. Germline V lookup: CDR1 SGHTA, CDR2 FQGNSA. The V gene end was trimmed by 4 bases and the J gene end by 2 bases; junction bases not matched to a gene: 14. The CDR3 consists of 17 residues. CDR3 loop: CASSWTGGSGAPYEQYF. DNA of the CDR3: TGTGCCAGCAGCTGGACCGGGGGGAGCGGAGCACCCTACGAGCAGTACTTC.

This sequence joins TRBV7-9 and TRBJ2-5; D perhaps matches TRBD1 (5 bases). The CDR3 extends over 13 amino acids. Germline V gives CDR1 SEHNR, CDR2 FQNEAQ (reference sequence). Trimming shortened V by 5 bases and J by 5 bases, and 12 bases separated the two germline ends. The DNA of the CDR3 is TGTGCCAGCAGCCCAGCCCCAGGGGAGACCCAGTACTTC. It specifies CASSPAPGETQYF.

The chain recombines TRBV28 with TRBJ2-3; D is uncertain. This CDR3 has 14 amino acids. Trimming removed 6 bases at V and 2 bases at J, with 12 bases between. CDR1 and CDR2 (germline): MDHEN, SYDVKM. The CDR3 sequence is CASRTNPSTDTQYF. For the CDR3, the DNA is TGTGCCAGCAGGACAAACCCTTCCACAGATACGCAGTATTTT. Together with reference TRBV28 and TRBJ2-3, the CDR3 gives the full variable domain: DVKVTQSSRYLVKRTGEKVFLECVQDMDHENMFWYRQDPGLGLRLIYFSYDVKMKEKGDIPEGYSVSREKKERFSLILESASTNQTSMYLCASRTNPSTDTQYFGPGTRLTVL.

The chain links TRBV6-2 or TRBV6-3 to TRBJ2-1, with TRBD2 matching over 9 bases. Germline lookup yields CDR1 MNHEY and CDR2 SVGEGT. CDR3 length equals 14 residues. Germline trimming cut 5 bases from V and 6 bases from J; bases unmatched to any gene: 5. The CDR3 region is CASSRLADLNEQFF. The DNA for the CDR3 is TGTGCCAGCAGTCGACTAGCGGACCTCAATGAGCAGTTCTTC.

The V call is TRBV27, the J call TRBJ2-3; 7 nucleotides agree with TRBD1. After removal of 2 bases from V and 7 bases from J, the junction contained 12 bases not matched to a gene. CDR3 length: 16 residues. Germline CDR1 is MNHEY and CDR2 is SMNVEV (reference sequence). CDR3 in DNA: TGTGCCAGCAGTTTACGGGGTCAGGGGGTTAAACATACGCAGTATTTT. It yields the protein CASSLRGQGVKHTQYF.

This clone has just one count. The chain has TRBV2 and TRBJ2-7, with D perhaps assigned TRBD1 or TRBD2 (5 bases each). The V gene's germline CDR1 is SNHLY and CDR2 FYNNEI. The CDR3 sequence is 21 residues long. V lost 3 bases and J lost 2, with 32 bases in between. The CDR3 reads CASSDLPGRSAERDRPYEQYF. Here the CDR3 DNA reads TGTGCCAGCAGTGATTTACCGGGACGTTCCGCGGAACGGGACCGGCCCTACGAGCAGTACTTC.

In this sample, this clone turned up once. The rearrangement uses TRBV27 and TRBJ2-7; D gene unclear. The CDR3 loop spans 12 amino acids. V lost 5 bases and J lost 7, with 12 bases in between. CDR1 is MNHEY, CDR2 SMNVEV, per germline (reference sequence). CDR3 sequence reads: CASSPGPLEQYF. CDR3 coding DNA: TGTGCCAGCAGTCCCGGACCATTAGAGCAGTACTTC.

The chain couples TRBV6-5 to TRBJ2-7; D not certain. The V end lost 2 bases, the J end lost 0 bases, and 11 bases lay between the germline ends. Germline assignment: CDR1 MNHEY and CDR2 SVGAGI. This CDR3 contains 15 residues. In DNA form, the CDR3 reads TGTGCCAGCAGTTACGGCACCCCGTCCTCCTACGAGCAGTACTTC. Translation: CASSYGTPSSYEQYF.